This T cell receptor beta chain is drawn from a study of cytomegalovirus exposure and HLA in healthy donors. The CDR3 sequence is 14 residues long. CDR1 is KGHSH and CDR2 is LQKENI in the germline V gene. After removal of 3 bases from V and 2 bases from J, the junction contained 4 bases not matched to a gene. This PCR relied on a set of 60 Vbeta primers and 13 Jbeta primers. Data came from immunoSEQ multiplex PCR; TCRdb stores just in-frame clones and leaves some out. Counted here are around 150,000 clones, about 79% occurring once; the ten biggest clones make up around 4.1%. The donors were healthy bone marrow donors.

This chain connects TRBV18 to TRBJ2-7; 7 nucleotides line up with TRBD1. This clonotype originated in a man aged 35 to 55 in good health and CMV-seropositive. Sequencing used PBMCs. CDR3 nucleotide sequence: TGTGCCAGCTCACCCCGGGACAGAACCTACGAGCAGTACTTC. Its protein is CASSPRDRTYEQYF.